The 28 T cell receptor beta chains given below trace back to one sample, sequenced in a study of cytomegalovirus exposure and HLA in healthy donors. Primers for the PCR totalled 60 Vbeta and 13 Jbeta. Sequenced by immunoSEQ multiplex PCR; TCRdb stores in-frame clones only, minus some. Of 45,000 to 70,000 clones listed, about 82% were seen once; the top ten hold around 1.6%. Sequenced: PBMCs. These receptors all stem from a man aged 25-40 years in good health and CMV-seronegative.

Only one count was recorded for this clone. The chain recombines TRBV5-6 with TRBJ2-7, with 7 bases fitting TRBD2. This CDR3 has 15 residues. Germline CDR1 reads SGHDT; CDR2 reads YYEEEE. V was clipped by 2 bases and J by 5 bases; unmatched bases: 10. CDR3 DNA: TGTGCCAGCAGCTTTAAGTGGGGAGGGCACCACGAGCAGTACTTC. Its translation is CASSFKWGGHHEQYF.

This clone was observed a few times. The chain employs TRBV4-3 and TRBJ2-1, with D perhaps matching TRBD2 (5 bases). Germline-derived CDR1 and CDR2 are LGHNA and YSLEER. This CDR3 spans 14 amino acids. V was clipped by 1 base and J by 4 bases, with 8 bases between them. The CDR3 DNA reads as TGCGCCAGCAGCCAAGGCGGGTATTACAATGAGCAGTTCTTC. This codes for CASSQGGYYNEQFF.

This clone turned up a few times. The chain uses TRBV6-5 and TRBJ2-7; a possible D gene is TRBD2 (6 bases). The V end lost 0 bases, the J end lost 4 bases, and 16 bases lay between the germline ends. CDR1 is MNHEY, CDR2 SVGAGI, per germline. This CDR3 spans 16 amino acids. For the CDR3, the DNA is TGTGCCAGCAGTTACTCGATAGGAGGGCAGCTATACGAGCAGTACTTC. Residues: CASSYSIGGQLYEQYF.

This clone was seen only a few times. The rearrangement links TRBV7-2 to TRBJ1-1; D is undetermined. CDR3 length: 12 amino acids. CDR1 and CDR2 (germline): SGHTA, FQGNSA. V was pared by 5 bases and J by 6 bases, with 10 bases between. This CDR3 reads CASSPQDPEAFF. The CDR3 nucleotides read TGTGCCAGCAGCCCTCAGGATCCTGAAGCTTTCTTT.

V is TRBV6-5 and J is TRBJ2-2, with 9 positions matching TRBD1. V shed 6 bases, J shed 4 bases, and the junction held 6 bases outside the gene matches. The germline V gene encodes CDR1 MNHEY and CDR2 SVGAGI. The CDR3 is made up of 15 amino acids. The CDR3 reads CASRLGQGFTGELFF. DNA for the CDR3: TGTGCCAGCAGACTGGGACAGGGTTTCACCGGGGAGCTGTTTTTT.

This clone was seen more than once but under ten times. This rearrangement joins TRBV6-6 to TRBJ1-5; 11 positions agree with TRBD1. Germline V gives CDR1 MNHNY, CDR2 SVGAGI (reference sequence). The CDR3 is 13 residues long. The trim removed 9 bases at V and 2 bases at J, leaving 0 bases unmatched. This CDR3 is CARDRGRNQPQHF. CDR3 in DNA: TGTGCCAGGGACAGGGGGCGCAATCAGCCCCAGCATTTT.

This clone was found a few times. The V and J genes are TRBV5-4 and TRBJ2-1; 9 bases align to TRBD2. This CDR3 has 15 amino acids. The trim removed 0 bases at V and 5 bases at J, leaving 3 bases unmatched. Germline V CDR1 and CDR2: SGHNT, YYREEE (reference sequence). The CDR3 loop is CASSLGGGADNEQFF. CDR3 in DNA: TGTGCCAGCAGCTTGGGCGGGGGGGCGGACAATGAGCAGTTCTTC.

In its sample, this clone was seen once. The chain uses TRBV28 and TRBJ1-5; 9 nucleotides agree with TRBD1. Trimming cost V 2 bases and J 3 bases; bases outside gene matches: 2. The germline V gene has CDR1 MDHEN and CDR2 SYDVKM. CDR3 length: 15 amino acids. CDR3 amino acids: CASSLGTGNNQPQHF. In nucleotides, the CDR3 is TGTGCCAGCAGTTTAGGGACAGGGAACAATCAGCCCCAGCATTTT.

The CDR3 DNA sequence: TGTGCCAGCAGCCATAAAACAGGTTTAGGCGGAAACACCATATATTTT. Amino acids: CASSHKTGLGGNTIYF. The chain is built from TRBV4-2 and TRBJ1-3, with D perhaps matching TRBD1 (5 bases). V dropped 3 bases and J dropped 4 bases, with 16 bases sitting between them. The germline V gene encodes CDR1 LGHNA and CDR2 YNFKEQ. The CDR3 sequence is 16 residues long.

This clone was recorded once. V is TRBV5-1 and J is TRBJ1-1; 9 bases match TRBD1. CDR3 size: 15 residues. Germline assignment: CDR1 SGHRS and CDR2 YFSETQ. V was pared by 0 bases and J by 6 bases, with 6 bases of the junction left unmatched. The CDR3 sequence: CASSLDGQGSSEAFF. CDR3 DNA: TGCGCCAGCAGCTTGGATGGACAGGGGTCCTCTGAAGCTTTCTTT.

This clone was recorded a few times. The rearrangement uses TRBV6-6 and TRBJ1-1, with D perhaps TRBD1 (6 bases). The ends were cut back, 7 bases at V and 0 bases at J, with 12 bases in the middle. Germline V gives CDR1 MNHNY, CDR2 SVGAGI (reference sequence). The CDR3 has 14 amino acids. DNA for the CDR3: TGTGCCAGCACCACCACAGGGATGAACACTGAAGCTTTCTTT. Amino acid sequence: CASTTTGMNTEAFF.

The V call is TRBV7-9, the J call TRBJ2-5, with TRBD1 matching 9 bases. V dropped 1 base and J dropped 4; count of bases not matched to a gene: 10. The CDR3 covers 17 residues. Germline V gene sequence: CDR1 SEHNR, CDR2 FQNEAQ (reference sequence). DNA of the CDR3: TGTGCCAGCAGCTTAGGGAAAACAGGGGGCCTTGGAGAGACCCAGTACTTC. Translated, it gives CASSLGKTGGLGETQYF.

This clone occurred a few times. This rearrangement joins TRBV5-4 to TRBJ1-2; tentatively, D is TRBD1 (5 bases). Germline V gene sequence: CDR1 SGHNT, CDR2 YYREEE (reference sequence). The V end lost 0 bases, the J end lost 6 bases, and 9 bases lay between the germline ends. This CDR3 is 13 amino acids long. The CDR3 bases are TGTGCCAGCAGCTTGGTAGGGGAAGATGGCTACACCTTC. Encoded protein: CASSLVGEDGYTF.

The rearrangement joins TRBV19 to TRBJ1-1; D might be TRBD1 (6 bases). The CDR3 extends over 16 amino acids. The germline V gene has CDR1 LNHDA and CDR2 SQIVND (reference sequence). The V end was cut by 3 bases, the J end by 6 bases, with 20 bases between. The CDR3 reads CASSIPHRASRAEAFF. CDR3 in DNA: TGTGCCAGTAGTATCCCCCACAGGGCGTCTCGGGCTGAAGCTTTCTTT.

The chain employs TRBV5-1 and TRBJ2-3, with no clear D. The germline V and J ends were trimmed by 4 bases and 0 bases, with 6 bases remaining between them. The CDR3 sequence is 13 residues long. Germline lookup yields CDR1 SGHRS and CDR2 YFSETQ. The CDR3 region is CASSGGSTDTQYF. The DNA of the CDR3 is TGCGCCAGCAGCGGCGGAAGCACAGATACGCAGTATTTT.

This clone was counted between two and nine times. The V and J genes are TRBV6-1 and TRBJ1-2; perhaps TRBD1 as D (6 bases). V gave up 2 bases and J gave up 6 bases, with 13 bases separating them. Germline values: CDR1 MNHNS, CDR2 SASEGT. The CDR3 covers 14 residues. The DNA for the CDR3 is TGTGCCAGCAGTGAAAACCCAGGGGCCGATGGCTACACCTTC. Translation: CASSENPGADGYTF.

CDR3 amino acids: CASSLATGSVGLAGSRGRETQYF. The CDR3 DNA reads TGCGCCAGCAGCTTGGCGACAGGGTCAGTGGGACTAGCGGGGTCAAGAGGAAGGGAGACCCAGTACTTC. This chain links TRBV5-1 with TRBJ2-5; 13 bases match TRBD2. This CDR3 has 23 residues. The germline gives CDR1 SGHRS, CDR2 YFSETQ. Trimming took 0 bases from V and 5 from J; bases not matched to a gene: 25. Complete variable domain (other parts from reference TRBV5-1 and TRBJ2-5): KAGVTQTPRYLIKTRGQQVTLSCSPISGHRSVSWYQQTPGQGLQFLFEYFSETQRNKGNFPGRFSGRQFSNSRSEMNVSTLELGDSALYLCASSLATGSVGLAGSRGRETQYFGPGTRLLVL.

The chain recombines TRBV7-9 with TRBJ1-2, with 8 positions matching TRBD1. Per germline, CDR1 SEHNR and CDR2 FQNEAQ (reference sequence). This CDR3 comprises 15 residues. Trimming at V came to 5 bases and at J to 4 bases, leaving 9 bases not matched to a gene. The CDR3 loop is CASSVTGGDGYGYTF. The CDR3 bases are TGTGCCAGCAGCGTCACAGGGGGAGATGGCTATGGCTACACCTTC.

The chain employs TRBV10-3 and TRBJ2-1; 9 nucleotides align to TRBD1. The CDR3 sequence is 14 residues long. With 11 bases clipped from V and 5 bases from J, the junction kept 10 bases outside the gene matches. Germline CDR1 is ENHRY and CDR2 is SYGVKD. CDR3 amino acids: CAVKPGTGNNEQFF. In DNA, the CDR3 is TGTGCCGTCAAGCCGGGGACAGGGAACAATGAGCAGTTCTTC.

This clone was counted a single time. The chain combines TRBV9 with TRBJ1-5; D is ambiguous. Germline lookup yields CDR1 SGDLS and CDR2 YYNGEE. The CDR3 has 14 amino acids. Trimming cost V 0 bases and J 3 bases, with 7 bases left between them. CDR3 protein: CASSVGGVNQPQHF. The DNA of the CDR3 is TGTGCCAGCAGCGTAGGGGGAGTCAATCAGCCCCAGCATTTT.

J is TRBJ2-4 and V is TRBV2; weak D call: TRBD2 (6 bases). CDR3 size: 15 residues. Germline lookup yields CDR1 SNHLY and CDR2 FYNNEI. V was trimmed by 8 bases and J by 3 bases, leaving 17 bases between them. The CDR3 sequence is CASQEGSFLKNIQYF. CDR3 nucleotide sequence: TGTGCCAGCCAGGAGGGTAGCTTCCTCAAAAACATTCAGTACTTC.

The chain couples TRBV9 to TRBJ2-1; 13 bases align to TRBD2. J gave up 0 bases and V 4 bases, and 13 bases lay outside the gene matches. Germline V CDR1 and CDR2: SGDLS, YYNGEE. CDR3 size: 20 residues. CDR3 DNA sequence: TGTGCCAGCAGCTCAAGGGGGGGGACTAGCGGGACGAGCTCCTACAATGAGCAGTTCTTC. It is translated as CASSSRGGTSGTSSYNEQFF.

The chain employs TRBV30 and TRBJ2-4; 7 bases are a match to TRBD1. CDR3 length: 14 residues. J was trimmed by 3 bases and V by 1 base; bases with no gene match: 3. Germline V gene data show CDR1 as GTSNPN and CDR2 as SVGIG (reference sequence). CDR3: CAWSASGGKNIQYF. The CDR3 region has the DNA TGTGCCTGGAGTGCTTCAGGGGGCAAAAACATTCAGTACTTC.

The J gene is TRBJ1-1, the V gene TRBV7-2; maybe TRBD1 (5 bases). The V gene's germline CDR1 is SGHTA and CDR2 FQGNSA. This CDR3 has 14 amino acids. V shed 0 bases and J shed 6 bases, with 11 bases lying between them. The CDR3 here is CASSLASGRAEAFF. The CDR3, as DNA: TGTGCCAGCAGCTTAGCCTCAGGGAGGGCTGAAGCTTTCTTT.

This clone showed up just once. CDR3 sequence (DNA): TGTGCCAGTACCCCGGGGACAGGGGGCTACGAGCAGTACTTC. Translated, it gives CASTPGTGGYEQYF. The V call is TRBV19, the J call TRBJ2-7; 11 positions agree with TRBD1. V lost 7 bases and J lost 3; bases outside the gene matches: 5. The CDR3 consists of 14 residues. CDR1 is LNHDA, CDR2 SQIVND, per germline (reference sequence).

The J gene is TRBJ2-3, the V gene TRBV7-2, with D possibly being TRBD2 (6 bases). With 4 bases removed from V and 6 bases from J, the gap between germline ends came to 11 bases. The CDR3 has 13 residues. The germline V gene encodes CDR1 SGHTA and CDR2 FQGNSA. The CDR3 is CASSSSDYDTQYF. In DNA form, the CDR3 reads TGTGCCAGCAGCTCCTCGGACTACGATACGCAGTATTTT.

This chain links TRBV13 with TRBJ1-2; a weak D match, TRBD1 (5 bases). This CDR3 region has 12 residues. The ends were cut back, 5 bases at V and 7 bases at J, with 11 bases in the middle. The germline CDR1 and CDR2 sequences are PRHDT and FYEKMQ (reference sequence). This chain's CDR3 is CASSPQERGYTF. CDR3 DNA: TGTGCCAGCAGCCCACAGGAGCGTGGCTACACCTTC.

About this clone: This sample includes further DNA sequences coding for the same CDR3. The chain carries TRBV7-9 and TRBJ1-1, with D hard to call. Trimming left V 3 bases short and J 1 base short, with 9 bases between. The CDR3 extends over 14 amino acids. Germline CDR1 is SEHNR and CDR2 is FQNEAQ (reference sequence). The CDR3 here is CASSFGGGNTEAFF. CDR3 nucleotide sequence: TGTGCCAGCAGCTTCGGAGGAGGGAACACTGAAGCTTTCTTT.